The T cell receptor beta chain described here comes from a study of PD-1 blockade in classical Hodgkin lymphoma. Across the study: Every 2 weeks, patients got 3 mg/kg intravenous nivolumab.

Sequencing was performed with immunoSEQ multiplex PCR; in TCRdb, only in-frame clones are kept and a portion is missing. Among over 20,000 clones listed, 85% to 90% were seen once. Study-wide findings and caveats: Newly diagnosed patients reportedly trailed healthy donors in baseline TCR diversity. Patients starting nivolumab under 1 year after ASCT were excluded. The diversity seen at baseline in complete responders resembled that of newly diagnosed patients.

Specified time point: cycle 4 day 1 (C4D1), after five to seven weeks of nivolumab. All the patients suffered relapse after autologous stem cell transplantation, and brentuximab vedotin exposure differed. About this clone itself: As yet, its antigen is unknown.

The TCR comes from a human donor with classical Hodgkin lymphoma. The sample consisted of peripheral blood mononuclear cells (PBMCs), taken before the fourth cycle of nivolumab.

CDR3 DNA: TGTGCCATCACCGGGGAAAGCACAGATACGCAGTATTTT. This translates into CAITGESTDTQYF. This sequence joins TRBV10-3 and TRBJ2-3, with D possibly being TRBD2 (5 bases). From germline, CDR1 is ENHRY and CDR2 SYGVKD. V lost 7 bases, J lost 0 bases, and 8 bases lay in between. The CDR3 length is 13 residues.